The 32 T cell receptor beta chains in this list originate from one sample, sequenced in a study of OX40 agonist ivuxolimab in advanced cancers. Library preparation was by the immunoSEQ multiplex PCR assay. TCRdb took this table from immuneACCESS and kept in-frame rearrangements with V and J called. Such tables lack part of the clones; where checked against another copy, unresolved V genes explain under half of the gap, and the rest is unexplained. The sample table holds under 80,000 clones, of which less than 85% were seen once. Of the sample, about 4.1% is held by the ten largest clones. This material consisted of CD4+ or CD8+ T cells sorted from blood, taken in a trial of the OX40 agonist ivuxolimab. These receptors were taken from an adult with an advanced solid tumor such as melanoma, head and neck, liver or kidney cancer.

The chain carries TRBV4-3 and TRBJ2-5; D gene ambiguous. This CDR3 is built from 16 residues. Per germline, CDR1 LGHNA and CDR2 YSLEER. The V end was cut by 1 base, the J end by 2 bases, with 14 bases between. CDR3 amino acids: CASSQGSADIQETQYF. The CDR3, as DNA: TGCGCCAGCAGCCAAGGTTCGGCCGATATACAAGAGACCCAGTACTTC.

CDR3 amino acids: CASSPDRVSKLFF. CDR3 coding DNA: TGCGCCAGCAGCCCCGACAGGGTATCGAAACTGTTTTTT. V is TRBV5-1 and J is TRBJ1-4; the match to TRBD1 covers 7 bases. The V gene's germline CDR1 is SGHRS and CDR2 YFSETQ. CDR3 size: 13 residues. After removal of 4 bases from V and 11 bases from J, the junction contained 8 bases not matched to a gene. Based on the CDR3 plus reference TRBV5-1 and TRBJ1-4, the full variable domain is KAGVTQTPRYLIKTRGQQVTLSCSPISGHRSVSWYQQTPGQGLQFLFEYFSETQRNKGNFPGRFSGRQFSNSRSEMNVSTLELGDSALYLCASSPDRVSKLFFGSGTQLSVL.

The chain links TRBV21-1 to TRBJ2-7. TRBV21-1 is tagged as a pseudogene. This CDR3 region has 10 residues. The CDR3 DNA reads TGTGCCAGCAGGGGGGACGAGCAGTACTTC. Translated: CASRGDEQYF.

The chain carries TRBV30 and TRBJ1-6; D uncertain. Trimming removed 2 bases from V and 6 bases from J, with 14 bases in between. The CDR3 loop spans 15 amino acids. Germline V gene lookup returns CDR1 GTSNPN and CDR2 SVGIG (reference sequence). The CDR3 DNA reads as TGTGCCTGGAGTCTCCACGGGGTTATTAATTCACCCCTCCACTTT. As protein: CAWSLHGVINSPLHF.

The chain is built from TRBV7-2 and TRBJ1-4, with 9 bases aligning to TRBD1. V trimming: 5 bases; J trimming: 5 bases; junction bases outside the gene matches: 6. Germline assignment: CDR1 SGHTA and CDR2 FQGNSA. This CDR3 region has 15 residues. The CDR3 bases are TGTGCCAGCAGCCGCACCGGGACAGGGAATGAAAAACTGTTTTTT. Translation gives CASSRTGTGNEKLFF.

V and J are TRBV5-1 and TRBJ2-3; D is undetermined. The germline V and J ends were trimmed by 0 bases and 8 bases, with 16 bases remaining between them. This CDR3 is built from 15 residues. Germline-derived CDR1 and CDR2 are SGHRS and YFSETQ. CDR3 region: CASSLASSTALTQYF. The CDR3 DNA reads TGCGCCAGCAGCTTGGCCTCTTCAACGGCTCTTACGCAGTATTTT.

The genes are TRBV4-1 and TRBJ2-2; the D is unclear. The CDR3 runs to 16 residues. Germline V gene sequence: CDR1 MGHRA, CDR2 YSYEKL. Trimming removed 1 base at V and 0 bases at J, with 9 bases between. The chain's CDR3 is CASSQAVNANTGELFF. CDR3 in DNA: TGCGCCAGCAGCCAAGCCGTTAACGCGAACACCGGGGAGCTGTTTTTT.

The V call is TRBV19, the J call TRBJ2-7; 14 bases match TRBD2. V was pared by 3 bases and J by 2 bases, with 6 bases of the junction left unmatched. The CDR3 extends over 17 amino acids. Germline loops: CDR1 LNHDA, CDR2 SQIVND (reference sequence). Here the CDR3 DNA reads TGTGCCAGTAGTATCGTGGGACTAGCGGGAGCTACCTACGAGCAGTACTTC. Protein sequence: CASSIVGLAGATYEQYF.

This chain joins TRBV15 and TRBJ2-3; a possible D gene is TRBD2 (6 bases). Trimming removed 0 bases at V and 2 bases at J, with 12 bases between. Germline assignment: CDR1 LNHNV and CDR2 YYDKDF (reference sequence). The CDR3 has 16 amino acids. The CDR3 region is CATSRDGGATTDTQYF. The CDR3 DNA is TGTGCCACCAGCAGAGATGGAGGGGCTACCACAGATACGCAGTATTTT.

V usage is TRBV20-1 and J usage is TRBJ2-5; D is undetermined. The germline CDR1 and CDR2 sequences are DFQATT and SNEGSKA (reference sequence). Trimming took off 5 bases at V and 3 bases at J, with 7 bases between the two ends. The CDR3 covers 11 residues. The CDR3 DNA reads as TGCAGTGCTTCGGCGGAAGAGACCCAGTACTTC. Translation: CSASAEETQYF.

About this clone itself: The sample carries other DNA sequences with the same CDR3. This chain links TRBV20-1 with TRBJ2-7; no clear D. The V end lost 6 bases, the J end lost 3 bases, and 6 bases lay between the germline ends. In germline, CDR1 is DFQATT, CDR2 SNEGSKA (reference sequence). CDR3 size: 10 residues. The CDR3 DNA reads TGCAGTGCCGTGGACTACGAGCAGTACTTC. This translates into CSAVDYEQYF.

The CDR3 spells CASRFGNEKLFF. CDR3 in DNA: TGCGCCAGCAGGTTCGGAAATGAAAAACTGTTTTTT. The V call is TRBV5-1, the J call TRBJ1-4, with D uncertain. The V and J ends lost 5 bases and 5 bases respectively, with 7 bases between them. Germline CDR1 SGHRS, CDR2 YFSETQ. This CDR3 contains 12 residues.

V and J are TRBV7-9 and TRBJ1-2, with TRBD1 matching 8 bases. From germline, CDR1 is SEHNR and CDR2 FQNEAQ (reference sequence). The CDR3 spans 15 residues. Trimming at V came to 5 bases and at J to 4 bases, leaving 9 bases not matched to a gene. CDR3 sequence: CASSQQGQATYGYTF. The CDR3 DNA reads as TGTGCCAGCAGCCAGCAGGGACAGGCGACCTATGGCTACACCTTC.

This chain uses TRBV6-5 with TRBJ1-1; D call uncertain. Germline CDR1 and CDR2: MNHEY and SVGAGI. The CDR3 sequence is 11 residues long. The V gene lost 2 bases and the J gene lost 6 bases, with 4 bases spanning the gap. The CDR3 nucleotides are TGTGCCAGCAGTTACCAGTCTGAAGCTTTCTTT. Protein sequence: CASSYQSEAFF.

The chain combines TRBV6-6 with TRBJ1-1, with D maybe TRBD1 (6 bases). The CDR3 extends over 15 amino acids. CDR1 and CDR2 (germline): MNHNY, SVGAGI (reference sequence). Trimming pared 7 bases from V and 0 bases from J, leaving 15 bases between. The CDR3 spells CASTRQEPMNTEAFF. The CDR3 region has the DNA TGTGCCAGCACCCGACAGGAACCCATGAACACTGAAGCTTTCTTT.

The chain has TRBV10-1 and TRBJ2-1; D unclear. The CDR3 consists of 18 residues. The germline V gene has CDR1 WNHNN and CDR2 SYGVQD (reference sequence). V shed 4 bases and J shed 6 bases, with 25 bases lying between them. The CDR3 nucleotides are TGCGCCAGCAGTGGGCTTTCAGGACCCCCCGGCAGTCCCAATGAGCAGTTCTTC. Encoded protein: CASSGLSGPPGSPNEQFF.

V gene TRBV29-1 combines with J gene TRBJ1-1, with D possibly matching TRBD1 (5 bases). V was clipped by 4 bases and J by 7 bases, with 7 bases between them. The CDR3 spans 10 residues. CDR1 and CDR2 from the germline V gene are SQVTM and ANQGSEA. The CDR3 loop reads CSVGDGEAFF. In nucleotides, the CDR3 is TGCAGCGTTGGGGACGGTGAAGCTTTCTTT.

This chain connects TRBV7-8 to TRBJ2-1, with 10 bases aligning to TRBD2. After removal of 6 bases from V and 6 bases from J, the junction contained 17 bases not matched to a gene. The germline CDR1 and CDR2 sequences are SGHVS and FQNEAQ. CDR3 length equals 18 residues. The DNA of the CDR3 is TGTGCCAGCAGTGGAGGGGTCCTAGCGGGGGCCAAGAGCAATGAGCAGTTCTTC. Encoded protein: CASSGGVLAGAKSNEQFF.

The gene calls are TRBV30 and TRBJ1-1, with TRBD1 matching over 8 bases. The CDR3 runs 12 residues. Germline values: CDR1 GTSNPN, CDR2 SVGIG (reference sequence). V lost 8 bases and J lost 4; bases outside the gene matches: 6. DNA of the CDR3: TGTGCCCGCGATACAGGGGGCACTGAAGCTTTCTTT. Translation gives CARDTGGTEAFF.

The J gene is TRBJ2-2, the V gene TRBV18; maybe TRBD2 (5 bases). Trimming cost V 2 bases and J 4 bases, with 17 bases left between them. Germline CDR1 KGHSH, CDR2 LQKENI. This CDR3 is built from 17 residues. CDR3 sequence (DNA): TGTGCCAGCTCACCAAGAGGCTCTCCCGAGGGCACCGGGGAGCTGTTTTTT. This codes for CASSPRGSPEGTGELFF. Together with reference TRBV18 and TRBJ2-2, the CDR3 gives the full variable domain: NAGVMQNPRHLVRRRGQEARLRCSPMKGHSHVYWYRQLPEEGLKFMVYLQKENIIDESGMPKERFSAEFPKEGPSILRIQQVVRGDSAAYFCASSPRGSPEGTGELFFGEGSRLTVL.

The CDR3 nucleotides read TGTGCCAGTACCCAGGGGGCGGTGAACACTGAAGCTTTCTTT. Translation: CASTQGAVNTEAFF. This chain uses TRBV19 with TRBJ1-1; 8 bases match TRBD1. The length of the CDR3 is 14 residues. Germline V gene data show CDR1 as LNHDA and CDR2 as SQIVND (reference sequence). V trimming: 7 bases; J trimming: 0 bases; junction bases outside the gene matches: 4.

This clone was observed once. This chain joins TRBV5-1 and TRBJ1-6; 9 nucleotides line up with TRBD1. The CDR3 covers 15 residues. Germline trimming cut 2 bases from V and 7 bases from J; bases unmatched to any gene: 4. CDR1 and CDR2 (germline): SGHRS, YFSETQ. DNA of the CDR3: TGCGCCAGCAGCTTAGGGGACAGGGTGAATTCACCCCTCCACTTT. Amino acid sequence: CASSLGDRVNSPLHF.

V and J are TRBV5-4 and TRBJ2-7, with 8 nucleotides matching TRBD2. Germline assignment: CDR1 SGHNT and CDR2 YYREEE (reference sequence). The CDR3 covers 13 residues. V lost 0 bases, J lost 6 bases, and 2 bases stayed unmatched. CDR3 residues: CASSLVRGGEQYF. The CDR3 DNA reads TGTGCCAGCAGCTTGGTACGGGGGGGCGAGCAGTACTTC.

CDR3 bases: TGTGCCTGGAGGGGGGTGCCGGGACAGGCCTACTCTGGGGCCAACGTCCTGACTTTC. Translated: CAWRGVPGQAYSGANVLTF. The chain carries TRBV30 and TRBJ2-6; TRBD1 matches at 8 bases. J gave up 0 bases and V 3 bases, and 13 bases lay outside the gene matches. The CDR3 totals 19 residues. Germline CDR1 is GTSNPN and CDR2 is SVGIG (reference sequence).

This clone has a single count. The chain employs TRBV27 and TRBJ2-7; 7 bases are shared with TRBD1. The CDR3 length is 12 residues. Germline CDR1 and CDR2: MNHEY and SMNVEV (reference sequence). With 6 bases clipped from V and 4 bases from J, the junction kept 3 bases outside the gene matches. The CDR3 nucleotides read TGTGCCAGCAGCAGACAGGGATACGAGCAGTACTTC. Translating gives CASSRQGYEQYF.

This chain's CDR3 is CAGGGSGDTQYF. CDR3 nucleotides: TGTGCCGGGGGAGGGAGCGGAGATACGCAGTATTTT. V gene TRBV2 combines with J gene TRBJ2-3, with TRBD2 matching 7 bases. Germline V CDR1 and CDR2: SNHLY, FYNNEI. CDR3 size: 12 residues. Trimming removed 11 bases from V and 5 bases from J; junction bases left unmatched: 7.

The chain uses TRBV27 and TRBJ2-7; the D call may be TRBD1 or TRBD2 (5 bases each). The CDR3 has 13 amino acids. Germline V gene data show CDR1 as MNHEY and CDR2 as SMNVEV (reference sequence). The V and J ends lost 5 bases and 4 bases respectively, with 12 bases between them. CDR3 nucleotides: TGTGCCAGCAGTGCTGACTGGGGGTACGAGCAGTACTTC. This gives the protein CASSADWGYEQYF.

The J gene is TRBJ2-1, the V gene TRBV14; D gene ambiguous. From germline, CDR1 is SGHDN and CDR2 FVKESK. This CDR3 is 14 amino acids long. Trimming removed 1 base from V and 5 bases from J, with 9 bases in between. This chain's CDR3 is CASSQGSSHNEQFF. CDR3 in DNA: TGTGCCAGCAGCCAAGGTTCCAGCCACAATGAGCAGTTCTTC.

In this sample, this clone turned up once. This chain joins TRBV28 and TRBJ1-5; TRBD1 agrees at 8 bases. This CDR3 is built from 15 residues. V lost 6 bases, J lost 11 bases, and 15 bases stayed unmatched. The V gene's germline CDR1 is MDHEN and CDR2 SYDVKM. CDR3 DNA: TGTGCCAGCAGCCCCCGGGACAGGCCAATCAAAGCCCAGCATTTT. Protein product: CASSPRDRPIKAQHF. Together with reference TRBV28 and TRBJ1-5, the CDR3 gives the full variable domain: DVKVTQSSRYLVKRTGEKVFLECVQDMDHENMFWYRQDPGLGLRLIYFSYDVKMKEKGDIPEGYSVSREKKERFSLILESASTNQTSMYLCASSPRDRPIKAQHFGDGTRLSIL.

The rearrangement links TRBV28 to TRBJ1-3; possibly TRBD1 for D (5 bases). The CDR3 loop spans 13 amino acids. Germline V gene data show CDR1 as MDHEN and CDR2 as SYDVKM. V dropped 5 bases and J dropped 4 bases, with 9 bases sitting between them. This CDR3 reads CASSEGTGNTIYF. The DNA of the CDR3 is TGTGCCAGCAGTGAGGGGACGGGAAACACCATATATTTT.

The J gene is TRBJ1-4, the V gene TRBV5-5; D is undetermined. This CDR3 is built from 15 residues. V shed 1 base and J shed 7 bases, with 14 bases lying between them. Germline loops: CDR1 SGHKS, CDR2 YYEKEE (reference sequence). The DNA of the CDR3 is TGTGCCAGCAGCTTGAAGCTATTTTCGGGTGAAAAACTGTTTTTT. Translated, it gives CASSLKLFSGEKLFF.

Concerning this clone itself: Distinct nucleotide sequences in the sample also encode this CDR3. This CDR3 is CASSLRGQVDGYTF. The CDR3 DNA is TGCGCCAGCAGCTTGAGGGGGCAGGTTGATGGCTACACCTTC. The V gene is TRBV5-1, the J gene TRBJ1-2; 7 nucleotides agree with TRBD1. CDR1 SGHRS and CDR2 YFSETQ come from the germline V gene. There are 14 residues in the CDR3. J was trimmed by 6 bases and V by 1 base; bases with no gene match: 6.